The rows below give T cell receptor beta chains drawn from one sample of a study of response to subunit inactivated influenza vaccine. TCRdb fed the RT-PCR reads into MiXCR, producing one record per CDR3 protein. The sample has approximately 530,000 distinct CDR3 sequences, approximately 13% seen once. The sample consisted of PBMCs from blood, taken 45 days after vaccination. These receptors were taken from a man aged 50-60 years who received an inactivated influenza vaccine. CDR3s include the opening cysteine and the closing phenylalanine or tryptophan. A D gene is named only where the DNA matches it firmly. A clone size is listed for some rows: how often the clone was seen (once, few, many), or a class if it is expanded.

clone size,V gene,J gene,D gene,CDR3 DNA,CDR3 protein
many,TRBV12-3/TRBV12-4,TRBJ1-6,NA,TGTGCCAGCAGTTTAGCGATCGGGGATCCCCTATATTCACCCCTCCACTTT,CASSLAIGDPLYSPLHF
NA,TRBV20-1,TRBJ1-4,TRBD1,TGCAGTGCTAGAGATGGGACAGTAAATGAAAAACTGTTTTTT,CSARDGTVNEKLFF
NA,TRBV28,TRBJ2-5,TRBD2,TGTGCCAGCAGTTCTATAGCGGGGATCCCTAGGACCCAGTACTTC,CASSSIAGIPRTQYF
few,TRBV27,TRBJ2-7,NA,TGTGCCAGCAGCAACGACGGCTACGAGCAGTACTTC,CASSNDGYEQYF
few,TRBV29-1,TRBJ1-2,NA,TGCAGCGTCGCGAAGACAGGAAACCTAAACTATGGCTACACCTTC,CSVAKTGNLNYGYTF
few,TRBV12-3/TRBV12-4,TRBJ1-5,NA,TGTGCCAGCAGGGTAGGGGGAGATACCCAGCCCCAGCATTTT,CASRVGGDTQPQHF
NA,TRBV7-9,TRBJ2-7,NA,TGTGCCAGCAGCCCTGGGCAGACCCACGAGCAGTACTTC,CASSPGQTHEQYF
few,TRBV4-1,TRBJ2-2,TRBD1,TGCGCCAGCAGCCAGCGTCCGGACAGGGGGGCCGGGGAGCTGTTTTTT,CASSQRPDRGAGELFF
NA,TRBV5-5,TRBJ2-1,TRBD2,TGTGCCAGCAGTTACTACTCGACTAGCGGGACTTATAATGAGCAGTTCTTC,CASSYYSTSGTYNEQFF
NA,TRBV15,TRBJ2-7,NA,TGTGCCACCAGACCGACCGGGACTGGGGGGCTCGAGCAGTACTTC,CATRPTGTGGLEQYF
few,TRBV12-3/TRBV12-4,TRBJ2-5,NA,TGTGCCAGCTCAACAGGACTCCGGTACCAAGAGACCCAGTACTTC,CASSTGLRYQETQYF
few,TRBV12-3/TRBV12-4,TRBJ2-4,NA,TGTGCCAGCAAAGAGGGACATCGGGGGGCCAAAAACATTCAGTACTTC,CASKEGHRGAKNIQYF
many,TRBV12-3/TRBV12-4,TRBJ1-5,NA,TGTGCCAGCAGTGCCCAATGGGTGAATCAGCCCCAGCATTTT,CASSAQWVNQPQHF
NA,TRBV5-1,TRBJ1-1,NA,TGCGCCAGCAGCTCCAAAGGCGAGTCCACTGAAGCTTTCTTT,CASSSKGESTEAFF
NA,TRBV5-1,TRBJ1-4,TRBD1,TGCGCCAGCAGCCACGAACCAACAGGGGGATATAATGAAAAACTGTTTTTT,CASSHEPTGGYNEKLFF
NA,TRBV9,TRBJ2-5,NA,TGTGCCAGCAGCGTAGGCGGGACAGCCCAAGAGACCCAGTACTTC,CASSVGGTAQETQYF
few,TRBV12-3/TRBV12-4,TRBJ2-1,TRBD1,TGTGCCAGCAGGTCCGGGACAGTTTACAATGAGCAGTTCTTC,CASRSGTVYNEQFF
NA,TRBV5-1,TRBJ1-3,NA,TGCGCCAGCAGCTCCGCTACAGGCTCTGGAAACACCATATATTTT,CASSSATGSGNTIYF
few,TRBV5-5,TRBJ2-4,NA,TGTGCCAGCAGCTTCGGAGCCTACAATCCCTCGATGGGAAACATTCAGTACTTC,CASSFGAYNPSMGNIQYF
few,TRBV7-3,TRBJ2-1,TRBD2,TGTGCCAGCAGCTTTATACCGGGACTAGCGGGAGACAATGAGCAGTTCTTC,CASSFIPGLAGDNEQFF